The clone carrying this T cell receptor beta chain was picked up many times. Its target is unknown. Using its own MiXCR run on the 5' RACE reads, TCRdb lists one record per CDR3 protein. In the table there are under 200,000 distinct CDR3 sequences, 11% of which are singletons. The data stem from a study of CD8 T cells in ankylosing spondylitis. Germline V gene sequence: CDR1 SGHVS, CDR2 FNYEAQ. J was trimmed by 0 bases and V by 5 bases; bases with no gene match: 1. The CDR3 has 13 amino acids. Study observations and caveats: There was reportedly significant enrichment of clones that were disease-linked in matched ankylosing spondylitis synovial fluid.

The chain links TRBV7-6 to TRBJ2-7; 7 bases are shared with TRBD2. Sequencing used blood, either unsorted or a sorted T cell fraction (not recorded which). The clonotype was recovered from a male donor with ankylosing spondylitis or in good health (not recorded which). The CDR3 loop is CASSGGDSYEQYF. CDR3 sequence (DNA): TGTGCCAGCAGCGGGGGGGACTCCTACGAGCAGTACTTC.